The next 18 T cell receptor beta chains were all read from a single sample in a study of T cell responses to AZD1222 COVID-19 vaccine. Here immunoSEQ multiplex PCR was the method, and the copy in TCRdb shows in-frame clones only, minus some. This sample has approximately 150,000 clones, with almost 90% found just once. Here the sequenced sample was peripheral blood, taken 28 days after the second AZD1222 dose. Receptor source: an adult who received the AZD1222 COVID-19 vaccine.

This chain links TRBV19 with TRBJ1-2; 9 positions match TRBD1. The CDR3 sequence is 14 residues long. The germline CDR1 and CDR2 sequences are LNHDA and SQIVND (reference sequence). V trimming: 2 bases; J trimming: 5 bases; junction bases outside the gene matches: 3. CDR3 in DNA: TGTGCCAGTAGTATAAATGGACAGGGGTATGGCTACACCTTC. Translating it yields CASSINGQGYGYTF.

About this clone: The junction differs from germline at one of its ends, possibly a read error. The genes are TRBV7-2 and TRBJ2-1, with D possibly being TRBD2 (6 bases). The CDR3 extends over 15 amino acids. Germline values: CDR1 SGHTA, CDR2 FQGNSA. In DNA form, the CDR3 reads TGTGCCAGCAGCTTGGACCAGGGACTCTCCCGACGGAGGATCTTC. It yields the protein CASSLDQGLSRRRIF.

In DNA, the CDR3 is TGTGCCACCAGCAGAGTAGGGGGGGCTACGTCCCTCCACTTT. Protein product: CATSRVGGATSLHF. J is TRBJ1-6 and V is TRBV15, with D perhaps matching TRBD1 (6 bases). The CDR3 is 14 residues long. Trimming took off 1 base at V and 14 bases at J, with 15 bases between the two ends. Germline-derived CDR1 and CDR2 are LNHNV and YYDKDF (reference sequence).

The rearrangement uses TRBV9 and TRBJ1-1; TRBD1 agrees at 8 bases. The V gene's germline CDR1 is SGDLS and CDR2 YYNGEE. V lost 4 bases to trimming and J lost 6 bases; unmatched junction nucleotides: 5. The CDR3 totals 13 residues. The CDR3: CASSMLTGAEAFF. CDR3 bases: TGTGCCAGCAGCATGCTGACAGGGGCTGAAGCTTTCTTT.

The chain carries TRBV27 and TRBJ2-2; D not resolved. The CDR3 spans 16 residues. Per germline, CDR1 MNHEY and CDR2 SMNVEV (reference sequence). Trimming removed 0 bases at V and 1 base at J, with 9 bases between. The CDR3 DNA sequence: TGTGCCAGCAGTTTATCTTTCAGTTTGAACACCGGGGAGCTGTTTTTT. It yields the protein CASSLSFSLNTGELFF.

The V and J genes are TRBV6-5 and TRBJ2-2; D is unresolved. Germline V gene lookup returns CDR1 MNHEY and CDR2 SVGAGI. There are 15 residues in the CDR3. V was pared by 2 bases and J by 1 base, with 8 bases between. The CDR3 loop is CASSYGAMNTGELFF. CDR3 in DNA: TGTGCCAGCAGTTACGGCGCCATGAACACCGGGGAGCTGTTTTTT.

The CDR3: CASSQGITLNTEAFF. DNA for the CDR3: TGTGCCAGCAGCCAAGGGATAACCTTGAACACTGAAGCTTTCTTT. This chain connects TRBV4-2 to TRBJ1-1; D is undetermined. Trimming removed 1 base at V and 0 bases at J, with 9 bases between. This CDR3 region has 15 residues. The germline gives CDR1 LGHNA, CDR2 YNFKEQ.

V gene TRBV28 combines with J gene TRBJ2-1; 7 bases agree with TRBD1. The CDR3 has 17 residues. Unmatched junction bases numbered 12, after V lost 6 bases and J lost 1 base. Germline V lookup: CDR1 MDHEN, CDR2 SYDVKM. The DNA for the CDR3 is TGTGCCAGCAGGGGGTTCGGGACAGTTAGGTCCTACAATGAGCAGTTCTTC. Translating it yields CASRGFGTVRSYNEQFF.

J is TRBJ1-4 and V is TRBV29-1; possibly TRBD1 for D (5 bases). Germline values: CDR1 SQVTM, CDR2 ANQGSEA. There are 13 residues in the CDR3. The ends were cut back, 5 bases at V and 4 bases at J, with 11 bases in the middle. The CDR3 here is CSVLDGGNEKLFF. For the CDR3, the DNA is TGCAGCGTTCTGGACGGGGGTAATGAAAAACTGTTTTTT. The complete variable domain, with remaining parts taken from reference TRBV29-1 and TRBJ1-4, reads SAVISQKPSRDICQRGTSLTIQCQVDSQVTMMFWYRQQPGQSLTLIATANQGSEATYESGFVIDKFPISRPNLTFSTLTVSNMSPEDSSIYLCSVLDGGNEKLFFGSGTQLSVL.

The rearrangement links TRBV30 to TRBJ1-1; no firm D call. From germline, CDR1 is GTSNPN and CDR2 SVGIG (reference sequence). Trimming left V 2 bases short and J 0 bases short, with 7 bases between. The CDR3 is 13 amino acids. The CDR3 region is CAWSWELNTEAFF. DNA of the CDR3: TGTGCCTGGAGTTGGGAGTTGAACACTGAAGCTTTCTTT.

This clone appeared once. This chain uses TRBV20-1 with TRBJ1-6; D gene uncertain. CDR3 length: 16 residues. Germline-derived CDR1 and CDR2 are DFQATT and SNEGSKA (reference sequence). Trimming cost V 3 bases and J 0 bases, with 12 bases left between them. For the CDR3, the DNA is TGCAGTGCTAGTATTGGGATAAGCTCCTATAATTCACCCCTCCACTTT. This gives the protein CSASIGISSYNSPLHF.

V gene TRBV6-5 combines with J gene TRBJ2-2; possible D gene TRBD1, 6 bases. Germline values: CDR1 MNHEY, CDR2 SVGAGI. V lost 6 bases and J lost 5, with 10 bases in between. The CDR3 spans 13 residues. The CDR3 here is CASSPQGTGELFF. For the CDR3, the DNA is TGTGCCAGCAGCCCACAGGGAACCGGGGAGCTGTTTTTT.

The rearrangement joins TRBV7-3 to TRBJ2-7, with D perhaps TRBD1 (5 bases). The CDR3 has 17 amino acids. Germline values: CDR1 SGHTA, CDR2 FQGTGA. V was shortened by 7 bases and J by 4 bases, with 26 bases between the two germline ends. The CDR3 coding sequence is TGTGCCAGCACCTTCCCAGGCCGACCACAAGGGGTATACGAGCAGTACGTC. Translating it yields CASTFPGRPQGVYEQYV.

The gene calls are TRBV7-2 and TRBJ2-1; 10 bases fit TRBD2. The V gene's germline CDR1 is SGHTA and CDR2 FQGNSA. CDR3 length: 15 amino acids. Losses at the gene ends were 2 bases for V and 6 bases for J; bases not matched to a gene: 4. CDR3 bases: TGTGCCAGCAGCTTATTTCTAGCGGGAGCCAATGAGCAGTTCTTC. This gives the protein CASSLFLAGANEQFF.

The J gene is TRBJ2-3, the V gene TRBV13, with 9 positions matching TRBD2. The trim removed 1 base at V and 4 bases at J, leaving 12 bases unmatched. The V gene's germline CDR1 is PRHDT and CDR2 FYEKMQ (reference sequence). The length of the CDR3 is 18 residues. For the CDR3, the DNA is TGTGCCAGCAGCTTAGTCAAGGTGGCGGGAGGGAGGGCAGATACGCAGTATTTT. It specifies CASSLVKVAGGRADTQYF.

This clone was observed a handful of times. The J gene is TRBJ1-6, the V gene TRBV7-9, with D perhaps TRBD1 (5 bases). The CDR3 loop spans 15 amino acids. Germline values: CDR1 SEHNR, CDR2 FQNEAQ (reference sequence). With 1 base removed from V and 10 bases from J, the gap between germline ends came to 14 bases. CDR3 amino acids: CASSLVSTVGSPLHF. The CDR3 DNA sequence: TGTGCCAGCAGCTTAGTATCGACAGTTGGATCACCCCTCCACTTT.

The J gene is TRBJ2-2, the V gene TRBV30, with a tentative D call TRBD2 (5 bases). The V gene's germline CDR1 is GTSNPN and CDR2 SVGIG (reference sequence). The CDR3 length is 13 residues. Trimming stripped 4 bases from V and 5 bases from J, with 11 bases between. The CDR3 here is CAWTFGRTGELFF. The CDR3 DNA follows: TGTGCCTGGACTTTTGGGAGAACCGGGGAGCTGTTTTTT.

The rearrangement links TRBV6-5 to TRBJ1-1, with 7 bases that match TRBD1. Germline values: CDR1 MNHEY, CDR2 SVGAGI. V was clipped by 5 bases and J by 3 bases; unmatched bases: 3. This CDR3 is built from 13 residues. The CDR3 loop reads CASSLDRDTEAFF. The CDR3 DNA reads as TGTGCCAGCAGTCTCGACAGGGACACTGAAGCTTTCTTT.